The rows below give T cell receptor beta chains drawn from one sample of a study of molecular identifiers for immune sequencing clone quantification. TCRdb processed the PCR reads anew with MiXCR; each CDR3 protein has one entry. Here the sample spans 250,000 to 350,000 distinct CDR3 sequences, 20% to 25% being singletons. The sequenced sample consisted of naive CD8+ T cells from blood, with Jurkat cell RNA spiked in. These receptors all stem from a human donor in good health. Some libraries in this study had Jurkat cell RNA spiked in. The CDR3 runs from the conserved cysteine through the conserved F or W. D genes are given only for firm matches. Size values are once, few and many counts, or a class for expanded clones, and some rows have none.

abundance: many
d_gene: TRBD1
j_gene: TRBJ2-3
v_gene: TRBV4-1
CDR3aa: CASSLSGQGLTDTQYF
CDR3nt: TGCGCCAGCAGCCTTTCAGGACAGGGGCTCACAGATACGCAGTATTTT

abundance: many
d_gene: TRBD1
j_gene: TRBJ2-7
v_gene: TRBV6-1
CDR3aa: CASSAGGSYEQYF
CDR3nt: TGTGCCAGCAGCGCAGGGGGAAGCTACGAGCAGTACTTC

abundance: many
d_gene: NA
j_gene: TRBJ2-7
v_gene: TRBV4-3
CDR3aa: CASSQDTEGEQYF
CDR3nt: TGCGCCAGCAGCCAAGATACCGAAGGCGAGCAGTACTTC

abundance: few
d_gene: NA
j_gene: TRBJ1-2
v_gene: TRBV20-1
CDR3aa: CSAQTPQTTNYGYTF
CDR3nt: TGCAGTGCCCAGACTCCCCAGACTACTAACTATGGCTACACCTTC

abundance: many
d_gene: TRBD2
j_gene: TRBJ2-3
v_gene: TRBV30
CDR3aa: CACRGLAGTTDTQYF
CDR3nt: TGTGCCTGCCGCGGACTAGCGGGAACCACAGATACGCAGTATTTT

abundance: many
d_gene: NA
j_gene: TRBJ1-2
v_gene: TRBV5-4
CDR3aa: CASSPTIGGRIDGYTF
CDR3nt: TGTGCCAGCAGCCCTACCATTGGTGGACGGATTGACGGCTACACCTTC

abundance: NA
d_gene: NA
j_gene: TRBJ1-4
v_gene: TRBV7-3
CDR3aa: CASSQPGPPWANEKLFF
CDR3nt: TGTGCCAGCAGCCAGCCGGGTCCCCCTTGGGCTAATGAAAAACTGTTTTTT

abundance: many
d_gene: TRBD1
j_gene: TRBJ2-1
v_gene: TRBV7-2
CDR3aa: CASSPLDRDNEQFF
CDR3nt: TGTGCCAGCAGCCCATTAGACAGGGACAATGAGCAGTTCTTC

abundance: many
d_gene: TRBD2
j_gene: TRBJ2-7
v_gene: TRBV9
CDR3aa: CASSVAAGGYEQYF
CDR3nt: TGTGCCAGCAGCGTAGCAGCGGGAGGGTACGAGCAGTACTTC

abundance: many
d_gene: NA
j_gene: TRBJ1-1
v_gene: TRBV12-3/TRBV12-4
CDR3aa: CASSLEGEVAEAFF
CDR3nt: TGTGCCAGCAGTTTAGAAGGGGAGGTGGCTGAAGCTTTCTTT

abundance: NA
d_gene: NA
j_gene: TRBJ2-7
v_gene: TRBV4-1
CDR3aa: CASSQVGEVADSYEQYF
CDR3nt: TGCGCCAGCAGCCAGGTGGGTGAGGTAGCGGATTCCTACGAGCAGTACTTC

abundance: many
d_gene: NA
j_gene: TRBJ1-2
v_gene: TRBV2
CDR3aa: CASSERWLVVNYGYTF
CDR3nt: TGTGCCAGCAGTGAAAGGTGGTTGGTTGTTAACTATGGCTACACCTTC

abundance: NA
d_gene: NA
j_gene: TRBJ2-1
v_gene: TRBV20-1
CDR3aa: CSARGTSGLARRYEQFF
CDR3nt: TGCAGTGCTAGAGGGACTTCGGGTCTAGCCAGGAGGTATGAGCAGTTCTTC

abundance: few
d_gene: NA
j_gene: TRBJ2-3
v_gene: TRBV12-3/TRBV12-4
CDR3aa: CASSPSGRTDTQYF
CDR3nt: TGTGCCAGCAGTCCAAGCGGGCGCACAGATACGCAGTATTTT

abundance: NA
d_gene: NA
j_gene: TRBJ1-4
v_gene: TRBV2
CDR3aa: CASRLWVDSQNGKLVF
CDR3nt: TGTGCCAGCCGTCTCTGGGTAGACAGTCAAAATGGAAAACTGGTTTTT

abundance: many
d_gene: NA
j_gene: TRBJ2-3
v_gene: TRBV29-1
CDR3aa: CSALSPADTQYF
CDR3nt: TGCAGCGCCCTCAGTCCCGCAGATACGCAGTATTTT

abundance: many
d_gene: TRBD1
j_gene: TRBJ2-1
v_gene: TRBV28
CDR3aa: CASRDSYLYNEQFF
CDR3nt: TGTGCCAGCCGGGACAGCTACCTCTACAATGAGCAGTTCTTC

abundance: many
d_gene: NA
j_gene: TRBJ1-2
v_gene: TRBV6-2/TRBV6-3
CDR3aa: CASSPALATSGEDYGYTF
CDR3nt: TGTGCCAGCAGTCCGGCGCTCGCAACATCGGGGGAGGACTATGGCTACACCTTC

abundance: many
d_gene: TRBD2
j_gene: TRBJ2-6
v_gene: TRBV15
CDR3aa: CATSRDATSELSGANVLTF
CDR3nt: TGTGCCACCAGCAGAGACGCGACTAGCGAGCTCTCTGGGGCCAACGTCCTGACTTTC

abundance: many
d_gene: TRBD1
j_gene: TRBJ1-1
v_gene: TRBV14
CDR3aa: CASSPWTGYMNTEAFF
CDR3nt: TGTGCCAGCAGCCCATGGACAGGGTACATGAACACTGAAGCTTTCTTT

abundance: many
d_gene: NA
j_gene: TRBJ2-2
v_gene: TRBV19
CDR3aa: CASSMVTGELFF
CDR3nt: TGTGCCAGTAGTATGGTCACCGGGGAGCTGTTTTTT